This T cell receptor (beta chain) was sequenced in a study of CD8+ T cells in alopecia areata. Study in general: It was 6 to 18 months of tofacitinib, and then there were 6 months off drug. Percent affected scalp area, the SALT score, rated treated patients' severity.

The treatment here: oral pan-JAK inhibitor, 5-10 mg twice daily. Whole-study results and caveats: Under tofacitinib, numerous expanded lesional clonotypes remained detectable in scalp and blood. Scalp clonality dropped significantly under tofacitinib, as did expanded CD8+ top-100 clones.

RNA was extracted and reverse transcribed into cDNA as the sequencing template. TCRdb's table, derived via immunoSEQ multiplex PCR, lists solely in-frame clones and lacks some. The sample lists some 220,000 clones; under 75% were seen once. This clone was observed a handful of times. What it binds is not known. The CDR3 length is 13 residues. With 8 bases clipped from V and 8 bases from J, the junction kept 6 bases outside the gene matches. Germline V gene sequence: CDR1 LNHDA, CDR2 SQIVND (reference sequence). This sequence originates from a human donor with alopecia areata. The specimen was CD4+ T cells sorted from blood, collected at week 4, from a patient treated with tofacitinib. This chain uses TRBV19 with TRBJ1-2; 12 bases fit TRBD1. The CDR3 loop reads CASGDRGRRGYTF. DNA of the CDR3: TGTGCCAGTGGGGACAGGGGGCGACGAGGCTACACCTTC.